Following are 3 T cell receptor beta chains from one sample sequenced in a study of response to subunit inactivated influenza vaccine. MiXCR, run by TCRdb on the RT-PCR reads, gives a single entry per CDR3 protein. The profile shows 600,000 to 850,000 distinct CDR3 sequences, around 15% of them singletons. The sample in question was PBMCs from blood, obtained roughly 15 days before vaccination. The receptors stem from a man in his fifties or sixties who received an inactivated influenza vaccine.

The chain recombines TRBV2 with TRBJ2-2; 8 bases align to TRBD1. The CDR3 length is 19 residues. V was pared by 0 bases and J by 5 bases, with 14 bases of the junction left unmatched. Germline V lookup: CDR1 SNHLY, CDR2 FYNNEI. For the CDR3, the DNA is TGTGCCAGCAGTGAAGCGCGAGCAGGGGGCTCCAGGGGTACCGGGGAGCTGTTTTTT. Protein: CASSEARAGGSRGTGELFF.

V is TRBV6-1 and J is TRBJ1-6, with 8 nucleotides matching TRBD1. The ends lost 7 bases at V and 7 bases at J; junction bases unmatched: 3. This CDR3 region has 13 residues. Per the germline V gene, CDR1 is MNHNS and CDR2 is SASEGT. The CDR3 nucleotides are TGTGCCAGCAAAGGGACAGGCAATTCACCCCTCCACTTT. This gives the protein CASKGTGNSPLHF.

This clonotype was observed a few times. The chain recombines TRBV7-9 with TRBJ2-7; D is uncertain. The CDR3 loop spans 15 amino acids. V dropped 1 base and J dropped 0 bases, with 10 bases sitting between them. CDR1 SEHNR and CDR2 FQNEAQ come from the germline V gene (reference sequence). This CDR3 is CASSLVAQRSYEQYF. CDR3 bases: TGTGCCAGCAGCTTAGTCGCACAGCGCTCCTACGAGCAGTACTTC.